This T cell receptor beta chain stems from a study of OX40 agonist ivuxolimab in advanced cancers. Study results and caveats: Fewer expanded clones were found on average in CD4+ than in CD8+ T cells.

As to this clone: Its cognate antigen is unknown.

Sequenced by immunoSEQ multiplex PCR; TCRdb stores in-frame clones only, minus some. Among tens of thousands of clones, approximately 90% were seen once, and the ten largest hold 0.27%. The source is an adult with an advanced solid tumor such as melanoma, head and neck, liver or kidney cancer. Sample: CD4+ or CD8+ T cells sorted from blood, taken in a trial of the OX40 agonist ivuxolimab.

CDR3 DNA: TGCGCCAGCACGCGGGAGGCCCACCTCTCTCAAGACAATGAGCAGTTCTTC. Amino acid sequence: CASTREAHLSQDNEQFF. The rearrangement links TRBV5-1 to TRBJ2-1, with 8 bases that match TRBD2. This CDR3 has 17 amino acids. After removal of 6 bases from V and 5 bases from J, the junction contained 16 bases not matched to a gene. The V gene's germline CDR1 is SGHRS and CDR2 YFSETQ. The full variable domain, with the rest looked up from reference TRBV5-1 and TRBJ2-1, is KAGVTQTPRYLIKTRGQQVTLSCSPISGHRSVSWYQQTPGQGLQFLFEYFSETQRNKGNFPGRFSGRQFSNSRSEMNVSTLELGDSALYLCASTREAHLSQDNEQFFGPGTRLTVL.